This is a list of T cell receptor beta chains from one sample in a study of T-cell reconstitution after alpha-beta-depleted transplantation in children. TCRdb itself ran the PCR reads through MiXCR, one entry per CDR3 protein. The top ten clones hold about 25% of a sample with 250,000 to 300,000 distinct CDR3 sequences, more than 9% of them seen once. The specimen was peripheral blood, collected 180 days after TCRalphabeta/CD19-depleted stem cell transplant. The receptors were sampled from a male patient aged 2-15 years who had a stem cell transplant for chronic granulomatous disease, so the T cells may come from the graft donor. Both conserved end residues are part of each CDR3. Each record gives: CDR3 protein, CDR3 DNA, clone size, V gene, D gene, J gene. D genes are given only for firm matches. Size is stated for part of the rows, as once, few or many counts, or as a class when the clone is expanded.

cdr3_aa: CASSFGTGGADGYTF; cdr3_nt: TGTGCCAGCAGTTTCGGGACAGGGGGCGCCGACGGCTACACCTTC; clone_size: many; v_call: TRBV12-3/TRBV12-4; d_call: TRBD1; j_call: TRBJ1-2
cdr3_aa: CASSQEEGNLVTGELFF; cdr3_nt: TGTGCCAGCAGCCAAGAGGAGGGTAATTTAGTCACCGGGGAGCTGTTTTTT; clone_size: many; v_call: TRBV4-2; d_call: .; j_call: TRBJ2-2
cdr3_aa: CASSLGALAGGGEQFF; cdr3_nt: TGTGCCAGCAGCTTAGGTGCTCTAGCGGGCGGGGGTGAGCAGTTCTTC; clone_size: many; v_call: TRBV7-8; d_call: TRBD2; j_call: TRBJ2-1
cdr3_aa: CSVDVDTQYF; cdr3_nt: TGCAGCGTTGATGTAGATACGCAGTATTTT; clone_size: many; v_call: TRBV29-1; d_call: .; j_call: TRBJ2-3
cdr3_aa: CSARDASRYTEAFF; cdr3_nt: TGCAGTGCTAGAGACGCTTCAAGGTACACTGAAGCTTTCTTT; clone_size: many; v_call: TRBV20-1; d_call: .; j_call: TRBJ1-1
cdr3_aa: CASSPGQGSQETQYF; cdr3_nt: TGTGCCAGCAGTCCGGGACAGGGCTCGCAAGAGACCCAGTACTTC; clone_size: .; v_call: TRBV12-3/TRBV12-4; d_call: TRBD1; j_call: TRBJ2-5
cdr3_aa: CASAFAATQYF; cdr3_nt: TGTGCCAGCGCTTTCGCCGCGACGCAGTATTTT; clone_size: many; v_call: TRBV2; d_call: .; j_call: TRBJ2-3
cdr3_aa: CASSGPWVPPEQYF; cdr3_nt: TGTGCCAGCAGTGGTCCCTGGGTACCTCCCGAGCAGTACTTC; clone_size: many; v_call: TRBV2; d_call: .; j_call: TRBJ2-7
cdr3_aa: CASSPGDKKLFF; cdr3_nt: TGTGCCAGCTCACCAGGGGACAAAAAACTGTTTTTT; clone_size: few; v_call: TRBV18; d_call: .; j_call: TRBJ1-4
cdr3_aa: CATSDRQGSNTDTQYF; cdr3_nt: TGTGCCACCAGTGATAGACAGGGATCGAACACAGATACGCAGTATTTT; clone_size: many; v_call: TRBV24-1; d_call: TRBD1; j_call: TRBJ2-3
cdr3_aa: CSARENLQLETQYF; cdr3_nt: TGCAGTGCTAGAGAAAATTTACAGCTGGAGACCCAGTACTTC; clone_size: many; v_call: TRBV20-1; d_call: .; j_call: TRBJ2-5
cdr3_aa: CASSLRSTHYEQYF; cdr3_nt: TGTGCCAGCAGCTTACGGAGTACCCACTACGAGCAGTACTTC; clone_size: few; v_call: TRBV11-2; d_call: .; j_call: TRBJ2-7
cdr3_aa: CASSERGARVGTEAFF; cdr3_nt: TGTGCCAGCAGTGAAAGGGGGGCCAGGGTCGGCACTGAAGCTTTCTTT; clone_size: many; v_call: TRBV25-1; d_call: .; j_call: TRBJ1-1